The entry below gives a single T cell receptor (beta chain) sequence along with its context. No antigen is known for it. CD8+ and CD4+ T cells from blood underwent TCR beta sequencing, which was carried out in a high-throughput format. The multiple sclerosis controls, all treatment-naive patients, had relapsing-remitting disease that was stable or active. The entry originates in a study of CD8 T cells in Susac syndrome. General study points: The study's TCR sequencing and HLA analysis drew on a certain number of individuals. That number was acknowledged as relatively small.

RNA in amounts of about 0.5 to 1 ug was reverse transcribed with random hexamers. The method of amplification for TCR beta CDR3 was immunoSEQ multiplex PCR, covering 54 Vbeta and 13 Jbeta. Each CDR3 protein is one row after TCRdb ran MiXCR on the immunoSEQ multiplex PCR reads. The sample holds 300,000 or so distinct CDR3 sequences, approximately 90% seen once. Sequencing input: CD4+ T cells from PBMCs. The receptor was isolated from a human donor with multiple sclerosis.

The DNA for the CDR3 is TGTGCCAGCTCACCCGGAGTGATTACCTACAATGAGCAGTTCTTC. It codes for CASSPGVITYNEQFF. The chain combines TRBV18 with TRBJ2-1; D is ambiguous. The ends were cut back, 3 bases at V and 2 bases at J, with 11 bases in the middle. The CDR3 is 15 amino acids. Germline-derived CDR1 and CDR2 are KGHSH and LQKENI.